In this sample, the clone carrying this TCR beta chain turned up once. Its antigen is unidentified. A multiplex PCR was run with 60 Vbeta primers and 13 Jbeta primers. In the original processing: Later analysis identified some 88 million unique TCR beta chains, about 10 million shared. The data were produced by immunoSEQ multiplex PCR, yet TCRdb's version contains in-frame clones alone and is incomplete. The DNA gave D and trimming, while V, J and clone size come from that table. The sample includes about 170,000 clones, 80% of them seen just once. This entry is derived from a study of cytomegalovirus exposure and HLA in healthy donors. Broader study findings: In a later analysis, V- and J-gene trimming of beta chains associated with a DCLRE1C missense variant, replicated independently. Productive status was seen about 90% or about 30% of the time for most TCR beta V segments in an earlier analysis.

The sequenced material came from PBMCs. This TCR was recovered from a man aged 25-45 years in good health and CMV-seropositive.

The CDR3 spells CASSERVDREAFF. In nucleotides, the CDR3 is TGTGCCAGCAGTGAGAGGGTGGACAGGGAAGCTTTCTTT. The chain is built from TRBV6-1 and TRBJ1-1; TRBD1 aligns across 7 bases. The CDR3 loop spans 13 amino acids. Germline V lookup: CDR1 MNHNS, CDR2 SASEGT. Losses at the gene ends were 3 bases for V and 8 bases for J; bases not matched to a gene: 6.